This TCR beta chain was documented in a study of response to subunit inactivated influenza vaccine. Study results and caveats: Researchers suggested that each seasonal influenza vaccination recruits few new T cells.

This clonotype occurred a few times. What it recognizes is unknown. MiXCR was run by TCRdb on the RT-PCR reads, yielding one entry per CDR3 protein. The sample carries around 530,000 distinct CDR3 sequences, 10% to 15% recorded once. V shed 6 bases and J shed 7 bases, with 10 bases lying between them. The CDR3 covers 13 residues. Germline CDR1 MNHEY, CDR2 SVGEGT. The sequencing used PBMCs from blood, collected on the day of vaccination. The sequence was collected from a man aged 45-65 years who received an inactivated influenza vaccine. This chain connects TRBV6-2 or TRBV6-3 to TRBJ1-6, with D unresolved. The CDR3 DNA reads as TGTGCCAGCAGACTCCCAGCGAATTCACCCCTCCACTTT. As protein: CASRLPANSPLHF.